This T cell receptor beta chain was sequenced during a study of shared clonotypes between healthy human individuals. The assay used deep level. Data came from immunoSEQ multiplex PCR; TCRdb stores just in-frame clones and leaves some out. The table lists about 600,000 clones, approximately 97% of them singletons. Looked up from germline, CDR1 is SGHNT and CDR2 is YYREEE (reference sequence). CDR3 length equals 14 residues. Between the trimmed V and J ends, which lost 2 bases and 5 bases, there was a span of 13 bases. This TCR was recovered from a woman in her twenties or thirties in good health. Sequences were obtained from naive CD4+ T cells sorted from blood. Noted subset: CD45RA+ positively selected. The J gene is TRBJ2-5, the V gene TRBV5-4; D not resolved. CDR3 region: CASSFDPTGETQYF. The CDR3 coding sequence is TGTGCCAGCAGCTTCGACCCGACCGGGGAGACCCAGTACTTC.